This record concerns one TCR beta chain sequence. Its antigen is currently not known. There are no base qualities to consult, and no much larger clone falls within one base. The data were obtained in a study of cytomegalovirus exposure and HLA in healthy donors listed by TCRdb under 2017. Regarding the complete study: In an earlier analysis of 450 to 750 of the donors, approximately 260 Gb of sequence data and 117 million unique TCR beta sequences from 150 million to 200 million T cells were reported. Roughly 300 gigabases of sequencing data and approximately 84 million unique TCR sequences were included in an early release covering over 600 HLA-typed donors. Among the roughly 390 genotyped donors, 75% to 90% belonged to the genetic ancestry cluster associated with self-reported Caucasian donors. The study aimed to test whether signatures of past pathogen exposure could be identified by cataloging public T cell receptors. The T cell repertoires of 550 to 850 subjects were profiled by immunosequencing and related to cytomegalovirus serostatus. In addition to the first cohort of around 670 subjects, a separate validation cohort of 130 or so different subjects was used. To predict cytomegalovirus infection status, the study combined high-throughput TCR immunosequencing, statistical association of individual TCRs with disease status, and machine learning. To study patterns of TCR occurrence, a later analysis re-analyzed previously published TCR beta repertoires from around 670 donors and added high-resolution HLA genotyping. Rather than using new phenotypic data, the later analysis identified candidate immune exposures from TCR beta sequences and from how often those sequences occurred across donors. An earlier analysis of some 500 of the donors applied high-throughput TCR beta sequencing to assess whether each TCR beta V gene segment acted as functional or pseudogenic. Donor age, sex, ethnicity and CMV serostatus were compiled together with the repertoire data. A later genetic analysis used genome-wide SNP genotypes for about 60% of the roughly 700 donors, treating that subset as a discovery cohort. All discovery cohort repertoires had been generated using a single sequencing platform. Class I and class II HLA loci were covered by the typing at four-digit resolution. The number of donors typed differed by locus, with about 620-630 for A, B, C, DRB1 and DQB1, 522 for DQA1, approximately 570 for DPA1, and under 490 for DPB1. Four to six DR-DQ haplotypes were handled as single units for association and clustering, since linkage in the cohort was strong. Among 398 genotyped donors of the cohort, an average of around 250,000 unique TCR beta nucleotide sequences was sequenced per donor, of which roughly 18% were non-productive.

Library preparation used the immunoSEQ multiplex PCR assay. For the multiplex PCR, a mixture combining 60 forward primers for TCR Vbeta segments and 13 reverse primers for TCR Jbeta segments was used. Amplification of the CDR3 region of rearranged TCR beta genes was performed with a multiplex PCR assay on genomic DNA. Amplified TCR beta libraries were sequenced as 87-base-pair reads on the Illumina HiSeq System. As for the authors' bioinformatics: A later analysis tallied approximately 87 million unique TCR beta chains across the 700 or so repertoires, and around 10 million of those chains were shared by two or more donors. Raw reads were error-corrected and collapsed into unique sequences with a nearest-neighbor algorithm that merged closely related sequences to remove PCR and sequencing errors. CDR3 sequences were aligned to IMGT reference sequences to assign V, D and J gene segments. For a sequence to be retained, a match of at least six nucleotides to both a V gene segment and a J gene segment was required. Rearrangements were classified as productive when the CDR3 lacked stop codons and remained in frame with V and J, and all other rearrangements were classified as non-productive. CDR3 was defined by IMGT convention, running from the second conserved V-encoded cysteine to the conserved J-encoded phenylalanine. The earlier analysis of about 500 of the donors excluded sequences that lacked an unambiguous match to a single V gene segment. In an earlier analysis of a few hundred of the donors, V segments were called functional above 56.7% productive rearrangements and were called segregating when the between-donor standard deviation exceeded 5%. A statistical classification framework was developed to diagnose cytomegalovirus status using the catalog of TCR beta chain sequences. In a later analysis, V and J genes were assigned by comparing TCR nucleotide sequences against IMGT/GENE-DB human TR gene sequences. The TCRdist pipeline was used in a later analysis to assign CDR3 sequences and most-parsimonious VDJ recombination scenarios. In a later analysis, each TCR beta chain was defined by its CDR3 amino acid sequence together with its V-gene family, and reads lacking a unique V-gene family were excluded. A later analysis removed roughly 590 highly shared, low-generation-probability nucleotide sequences to deal with suspected cross-contamination and a sequencing artifact. In a later analysis, a clonal expansion index for each public chain was calculated from normalized within-repertoire ranks of inferred template counts. A later analysis computed generation probabilities with a VDJ recombination model fitted to out-of-frame rearrangements, and checked the results against IGoR. Hypergeometric tests were used in a later analysis to score TCR-TCR, TCR-HLA and TCR-CMV co-occurrence, with a repertoire-size bias correction applied to the TCR pairs. In a later analysis, false discovery rates were estimated by permuting HLA or CMV assignments 20 times. A later analysis grouped co-occurring TCRs with DBSCAN, adding TCRdist sequence similarity when clustering within HLA-allele-positive subsets. For co-occurrence clustering, repertoires with fewer than 30,000 or more than 120,000 public chains were excluded, along with about five repertoires with anomalous nucleotide sharing. TCRdb stores this immuneACCESS table with in-frame sequences only. Part of the clones is absent; in the studies checked, under half of the shortfall reflects unresolved V genes, and no reason is known for the rest. The DNA gave D and trimming, while V, J and clone size come from that table. Present in this sample are 30,000 to 45,000 clones, 75% to 90% of which were seen just once. Roughly 11% of the sample is taken by the ten largest.

The cohort was made up of roughly 670 healthy bone marrow donors. All cohort members were sampled while nominally healthy, although unrecorded immune exposures were likely present. The donor tested CMV seropositive and was one of the 289 seropositive cohort members. A peripheral blood sample was provided by each donor, and peripheral blood mononuclear cells were used for TCR beta sequencing. Genomic DNA extraction from the blood cell samples was performed with the Qiagen DNeasy Blood Extraction Kit. Including cysteine and phenylalanine, the CDR3 has 16 amino acids. The read is trimmed to its CDR3 DNA, 48 bases read in frame from base 1. At the junction V is shortened by 2 bases and J by 2 bases; bases outside the gene matches: 3. Via the germline V gene (reference sequence), CDR1 is SGHNT and CDR2 YYREEE. General conclusions and limits of the study: A total of 150 to 200 TCR beta chains were listed by the study as associated with cytomegalovirus. Linkage disequilibrium might explain the correlated functional status among segregating V segments, but an unknown experimental factor could not be excluded. An association between a missense DCLRE1C variant and V-gene and J-gene trimming of TCR beta chains was found in a later genetic analysis and replicated in an independent cohort. Only TCR beta chains were sequenced in this cohort, and the absence of alpha or paired-chain data limited detectable features. Because HLA typing was missing for some donors at each locus, association tests included only the typed subset. In a later analysis, the rate of TCR association differed among HLA loci, with DRB1 alleles having the most associated TCRs and HLA-C alleles having the fewest. Cytomegalovirus status was reported to be diagnosed by the classifier with high specificity and sensitivity in both the original and validation cohorts. For the cohort, immune exposure information was limited to CMV serostatus. A few of the identified cytomegalovirus-associated TCR beta chains were confirmed in vitro to be specific for cytomegalovirus antigens. A later analysis found that HLA-associated TCR beta chains were more clonally expanded and had lower generation probabilities than equally common non-associated chains. Some IMGT-functional V segments, including TRBV6-2 and TRBV6-3, could not be distinguished by the 87-base-pair reads and were therefore excluded. The authors suggested that the approach could potentially be generalized to other disease states and immunological phenotypes. A cluster of highly shared sequence variants was judged likely to be a technical artifact of the sequencing pipeline. Roughly uniform sequencing depth across donors was assumed in presence/absence analyses, although this assumption may not hold. Strong co-occurrence of HLA alleles, especially DR and DQ, made assigning TCR associations to individual alleles difficult. An earlier analysis of around 500 of the donors showed that most TCR beta V segments appeared in productive rearrangements either about 90% or about 30% of the time, which broadly matched IMGT annotations. Several of the top co-occurrence clusters appeared to be linked to parvovirus B19, influenza, CMV and Epstein-Barr virus, according to a later analysis. A later genetic analysis reported fewer N-insertions in productive TCRs among donors in an Asian-associated ancestry cluster than the approximately 700-donor mean. The earlier analysis of 587 of the donors excluded over 15 rarely observed V segments, including chromosome 9 orphons, because counts were too low. While some public TCRs were present in many individuals, most TCR sequences turned up only very rarely across donors. Most CMV-associated TCR beta chains appeared to be HLA-restricted in a later analysis, and the HLA associations seemed to be driven largely by CMV exposure. Specific HLA alleles were associated with 18,000 or so TCR beta sequences at a false discovery rate of 0.05 in a later analysis. A further reported finding was that TCR beta sequences accurately predicted the HLA-A and HLA-B alleles for most subjects in the first cohort.

The chain is assembled from TRBV5-4 and TRBJ2-7, and 14 bases in between align with TRBD2. Sequencing was performed on PBMCs. The sequence came from a woman aged 40 to 50 in good health and CMV-seropositive. The nucleotide sequence is TGTGCCAGCAGCTTAGGGACTAGCGGGGGACCCTACGAGCAGTACTTC. Translated, this gives CASSLGTSGGPYEQYF.